This T cell receptor beta chain appears in the sequencing data of a study of T cell responses to AZD1222 COVID-19 vaccine. The study, taken as a whole, reports: Repertoire sampling was restricted to post-peak T cell response timepoints. At baseline, just five to seven AZD1222 recipients tested seropositive. White British donors predominated, females outnumbered males, and clonal diversity was possibly underestimated. Nearly half of spike-specific TCRs reportedly go after variant regions that carry no mutations.

As to this clone: Antigen unknown.

Sequenced by immunoSEQ multiplex PCR; TCRdb stores in-frame clones only, minus some. Among approximately 160,000 clones listed, about 90% were seen once. Germline CDR1 MGHRA, CDR2 YSYEKL. Trimming removed 0 bases from V and 0 bases from J; junction bases left unmatched: 14. The CDR3 spans 19 residues. Source: peripheral blood, taken 28 days after the second AZD1222 dose. The V gene is TRBV4-1, the J gene TRBJ2-7; 7 bases match TRBD2. The sequence was collected from an adult who received the AZD1222 COVID-19 vaccine. The CDR3 DNA is TGCGCCAGCAGCCAAGAGGTGGCTAGCGGAAGGCCAAGCTCCTACGAGCAGTACTTC. Translated: CASSQEVASGRPSSYEQYF.